This TCR beta chain was captured in a study of graft-versus-host responses after intestinal transplantation. Details on this clone: Antigen: not known.

Trimming pared 1 base from V and 7 bases from J, leaving 10 bases between. Germline V gene data show CDR1 as MGHRA and CDR2 as YSYEKL. CDR3 length equals 13 residues. Assay: immunoSEQ multiplex PCR; the TCRdb copy retains only in-frame clones and omits some. The sample includes about 39,000 clones, about 95% seen only once; the top ten take more than 0.2%. The chain couples TRBV4-1 to TRBJ1-1; D perhaps matches TRBD1 (5 bases). This specimen consisted of unstimulated CD8+ T cells sorted from spleen or lymph node cells, obtained before transplant. The sequence was obtained from a human donor who was the organ donor for an intestinal transplant. Here the CDR3 DNA reads TGCGCCAGCAGCCAAGTTGACAGCTTTGAAGCTTTCTTT. As protein: CASSQVDSFEAFF.